This T cell receptor beta chain was obtained from a study of post-analysis software for immune sequencing data. Study-wide findings and caveats: The normalized Chao1 diversity of multiple sclerosis patients was significantly lower than that of controls. TRBV segments more frequent in patients than in controls numbered roughly five and included TRBV5-6, TRBV5-1 and TRBV20-1. By F measure, samples from a shared preparation batch strongly co-clustered.

TCR beta cDNA libraries included unique molecular identifiers. From about 0.98 to 11 million T cells, roughly 540,000 cDNA molecules were obtained. One entry per CDR3 protein results from TCRdb running MiXCR on the PCR reads. The sample contains 450,000 or so distinct CDR3 sequences, nearly 45% of which appear only once. V lost 2 bases and J lost 0, with 12 bases in between. CDR1 is MNHEY and CDR2 is SVGEGT in the germline V gene. This CDR3 has 16 residues. For this clonotype: Its antigen is not identified.

The sequenced sample was blood. This clonotype was sampled from a girl aged 5 to 17 with multiple sclerosis. The chain links TRBV6-2 or TRBV6-3 to TRBJ2-3; unclear D gene. CDR3 DNA: TGTGCCAGCAGTTACGGTCCACATCGAAGCACAGATACGCAGTATTTT. Protein product: CASSYGPHRSTDTQYF.